One sample yielded the 5 T cell receptor beta chains listed below, sequenced in a study of brain T cells in children with intractable seizures. Time point denoted: blood from clinic visit 5 months post-surgery; TSC patient then seizure free. Assay used: immunoSEQ multiplex PCR; TCRdb lists only in-frame clones, some missing. The sample has 300,000 to 400,000 clones; more than 85% are singletons. The sample consisted of peripheral blood, taken roughly 5 months after surgery. The receptor set was obtained from a boy in the first two years of life with tuberous sclerosis and intractable seizures.

This chain links TRBV2 with TRBJ1-1; TRBD1 might be the D (5 bases). This CDR3 comprises 15 residues. V lost 1 base, J lost 13 bases, and 22 bases lay in between. The V gene's germline CDR1 is SNHLY and CDR2 FYNNEI. CDR3 sequence: CASSEELEGILGGFF. CDR3 bases: TGTGCCAGCAGTGAAGAGTTAGAGGGTATCCTTGGGGGTTTCTTT.

V usage is TRBV5-1 and J usage is TRBJ2-3; D may be TRBD1 (6 bases). The ends were cut back, 0 bases at V and 3 bases at J, with 11 bases in the middle. The CDR3 totals 15 residues. The germline V gene has CDR1 SGHRS and CDR2 YFSETQ. The CDR3 loop is CASSLEGQGTDTQYF. The CDR3 DNA follows: TGCGCCAGCAGCTTGGAGGGGCAGGGGACAGATACGCAGTATTTT.

The rearrangement links TRBV18 to TRBJ1-1, with unresolved D. Germline V gene lookup returns CDR1 KGHSH and CDR2 LQKENI. Trimming took 3 bases from V and 3 from J, leaving 11 bases between them. The CDR3 consists of 14 residues. CDR3 sequence: CASSPTQVYTEAFF. The CDR3 nucleotides read TGTGCCAGCTCACCTACTCAGGTATACACTGAAGCTTTCTTT. The whole variable domain, filled in from reference TRBV18 and TRBJ1-1, reads NAGVMQNPRHLVRRRGQEARLRCSPMKGHSHVYWYRQLPEEGLKFMVYLQKENIIDESGMPKERFSAEFPKEGPSILRIQQVVRGDSAAYFCASSPTQVYTEAFFGQGTRLTVV.

The chain joins TRBV27 to TRBJ2-2; 9 bases are shared with TRBD1. CDR3 length: 16 residues. V shed 5 bases and J 4 bases; nucleotides not matched to a gene: 8. Germline CDR1 and CDR2: MNHEY and SMNVEV (reference sequence). CDR3 residues: CASSPLDRGGTGELFF. CDR3 nucleotide sequence: TGTGCCAGCAGTCCCCTAGACAGGGGGGGCACCGGGGAGCTGTTTTTT.

The chain carries TRBV6-6 and TRBJ1-4; D not certain. Germline CDR1 reads MNHNY; CDR2 reads SVGAGI (reference sequence). The CDR3 loop spans 14 amino acids. V was clipped by 6 bases and J by 4 bases, with 12 bases between them. This CDR3 is CASRMEQYNEKLFF. The CDR3 coding sequence is TGTGCCAGCAGGATGGAACAGTATAATGAAAAACTGTTTTTT.